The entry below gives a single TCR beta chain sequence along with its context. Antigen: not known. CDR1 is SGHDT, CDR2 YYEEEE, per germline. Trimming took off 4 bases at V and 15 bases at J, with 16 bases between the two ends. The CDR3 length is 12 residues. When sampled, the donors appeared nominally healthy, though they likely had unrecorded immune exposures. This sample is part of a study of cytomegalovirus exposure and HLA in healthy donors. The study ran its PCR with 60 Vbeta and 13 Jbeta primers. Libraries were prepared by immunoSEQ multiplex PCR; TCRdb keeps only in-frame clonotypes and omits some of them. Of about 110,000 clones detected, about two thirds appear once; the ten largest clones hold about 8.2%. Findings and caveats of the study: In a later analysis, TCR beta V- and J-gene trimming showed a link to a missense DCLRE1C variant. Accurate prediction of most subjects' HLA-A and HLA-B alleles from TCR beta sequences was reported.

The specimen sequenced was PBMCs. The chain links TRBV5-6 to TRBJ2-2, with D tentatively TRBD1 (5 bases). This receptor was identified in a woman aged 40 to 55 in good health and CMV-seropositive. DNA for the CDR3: TGTGCCAGCAGCCCTGGGCAGGGCAGGATGTTTTTT. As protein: CASSPGQGRMFF. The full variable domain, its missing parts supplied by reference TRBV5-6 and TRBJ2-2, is DAGVTQSPTHLIKTRGQQVTLRCSPKSGHDTVSWYQQALGQGPQFIFQYYEEEERQRGNFPDRFSGHQFPNYSSELNVNALLLGDSALYLCASSPGQGRMFFGEGSRLTVL.